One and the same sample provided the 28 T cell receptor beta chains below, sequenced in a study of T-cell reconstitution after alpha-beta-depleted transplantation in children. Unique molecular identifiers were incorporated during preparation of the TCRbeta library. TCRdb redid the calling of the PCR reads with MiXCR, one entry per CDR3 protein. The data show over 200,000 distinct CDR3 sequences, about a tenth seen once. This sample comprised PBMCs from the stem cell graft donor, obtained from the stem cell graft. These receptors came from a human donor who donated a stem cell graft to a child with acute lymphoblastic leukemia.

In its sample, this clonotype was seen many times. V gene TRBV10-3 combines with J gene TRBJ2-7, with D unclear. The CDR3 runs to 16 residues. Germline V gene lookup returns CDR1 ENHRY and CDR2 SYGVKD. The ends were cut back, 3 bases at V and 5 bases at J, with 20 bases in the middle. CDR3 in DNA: TGTGCCATCAGTGATTTCGAGCCGAGAAGTGGGAACGAGCAGTACTTC. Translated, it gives CAISDFEPRSGNEQYF.

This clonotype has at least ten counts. CDR3 sequence reads: CAGTRSSTDTQYF. CDR3 bases: TGTGCCGGAACTAGATCTAGCACAGATACGCAGTATTTT. The V call is TRBV30, the J call TRBJ2-3; D is perhaps TRBD2 (5 bases). Germline lookup yields CDR1 GTSNPN and CDR2 SVGIG (reference sequence). Trimming removed 8 bases at V and 0 bases at J, with 12 bases between. CDR3 size: 13 residues.

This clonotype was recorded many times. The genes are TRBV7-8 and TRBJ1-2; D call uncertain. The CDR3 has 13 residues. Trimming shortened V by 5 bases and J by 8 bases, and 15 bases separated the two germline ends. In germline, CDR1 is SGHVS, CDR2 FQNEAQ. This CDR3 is CASSPRDRWGYTF. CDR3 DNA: TGTGCCAGCAGCCCGAGGGATCGGTGGGGCTACACCTTC. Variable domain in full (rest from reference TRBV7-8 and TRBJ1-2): GAGVSQSPRYKVAKRGQDVALRCDPISGHVSLFWYQQALGQGPEFLTYFQNEAQLDKSGLPSDRFFAERPEGSVSTLKIQRTQQEDSAVYLCASSPRDRWGYTFGSGTRLTVV.

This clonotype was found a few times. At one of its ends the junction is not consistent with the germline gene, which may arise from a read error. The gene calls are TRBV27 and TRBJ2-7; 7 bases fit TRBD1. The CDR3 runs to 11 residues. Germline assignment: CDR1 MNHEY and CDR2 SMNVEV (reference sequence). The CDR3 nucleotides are TGTGCCAGCAGTCACGCCGGGACAGTCGTCTTC. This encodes CASSHAGTVVF.

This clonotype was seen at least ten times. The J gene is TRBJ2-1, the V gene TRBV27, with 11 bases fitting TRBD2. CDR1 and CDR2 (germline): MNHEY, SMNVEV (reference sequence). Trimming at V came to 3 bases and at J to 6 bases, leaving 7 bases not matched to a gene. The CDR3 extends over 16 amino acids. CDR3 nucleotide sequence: TGTGCCAGCAGTTTCACTAGCGGGGGACTCTTCAATGAGCAGTTCTTC. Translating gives CASSFTSGGLFNEQFF.

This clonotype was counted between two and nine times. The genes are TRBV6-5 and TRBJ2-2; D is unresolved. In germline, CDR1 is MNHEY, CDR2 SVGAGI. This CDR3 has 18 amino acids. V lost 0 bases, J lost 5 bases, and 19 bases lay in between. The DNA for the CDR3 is TGTGCCAGCAGTTACTCGGCCCCCGACTCAGCCGAAACCGGGGAGCTGTTTTTT. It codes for CASSYSAPDSAETGELFF.

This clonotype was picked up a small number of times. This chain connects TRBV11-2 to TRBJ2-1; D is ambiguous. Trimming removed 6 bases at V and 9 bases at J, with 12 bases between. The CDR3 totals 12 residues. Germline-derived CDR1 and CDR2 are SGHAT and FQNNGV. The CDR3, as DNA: TGTGCCAGCAGGGGTATGCACACTGAGCAGTTCTTC. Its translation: CASRGMHTEQFF.

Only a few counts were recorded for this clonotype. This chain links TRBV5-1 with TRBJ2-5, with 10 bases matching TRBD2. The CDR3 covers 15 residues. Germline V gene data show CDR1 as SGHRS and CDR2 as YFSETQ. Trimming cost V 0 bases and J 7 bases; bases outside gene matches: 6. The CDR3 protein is CASSLESGGAATQYF. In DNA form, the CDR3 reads TGCGCCAGCAGCTTGGAGAGCGGGGGGGCCGCGACCCAGTACTTC.

The CDR3 here is CARGETSTDTQYF. CDR3 DNA sequence: TGTGCTAGGGGAGAAACTAGCACAGATACGCAGTATTTT. The J gene is TRBJ2-3, the V gene TRBV2, with D perhaps given as TRBD1 or TRBD2 (5 bases each). Germline V lookup: CDR1 SNHLY, CDR2 FYNNEI. This CDR3 has 13 amino acids.

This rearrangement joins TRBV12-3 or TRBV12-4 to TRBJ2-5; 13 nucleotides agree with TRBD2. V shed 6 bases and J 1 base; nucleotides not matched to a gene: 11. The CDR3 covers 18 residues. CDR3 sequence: CASSKTSGGATAQETQYF. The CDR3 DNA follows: TGTGCCAGCAGCAAAACTAGCGGGGGGGCGACGGCCCAAGAGACCCAGTACTTC.

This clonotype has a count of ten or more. CDR3 DNA: TGCAGTGTCACTGTAAGGAACTATGGCTACACCTTC. Protein: CSVTVRNYGYTF. The gene calls are TRBV20-1 and TRBJ1-2; D is unresolved. Per germline, CDR1 DFQATT and CDR2 SNEGSKA (reference sequence). The V gene lost 7 bases and the J gene lost 2 bases, with 11 bases spanning the gap. The CDR3 runs to 12 residues.

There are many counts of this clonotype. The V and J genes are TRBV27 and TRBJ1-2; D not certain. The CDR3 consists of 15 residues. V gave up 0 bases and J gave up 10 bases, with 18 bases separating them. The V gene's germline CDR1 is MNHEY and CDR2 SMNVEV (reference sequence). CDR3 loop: CASSLSTGPLSVYTF. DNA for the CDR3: TGTGCCAGCAGTTTATCAACCGGCCCCCTTTCGGTCTACACCTTC.

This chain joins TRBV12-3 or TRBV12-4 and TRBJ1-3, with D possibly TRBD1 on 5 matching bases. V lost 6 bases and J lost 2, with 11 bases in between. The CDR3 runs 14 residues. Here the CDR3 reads CASSLGLPGNTIYF. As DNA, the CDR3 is TGTGCCAGCAGCTTGGGGCTCCCTGGAAACACCATATATTTT.

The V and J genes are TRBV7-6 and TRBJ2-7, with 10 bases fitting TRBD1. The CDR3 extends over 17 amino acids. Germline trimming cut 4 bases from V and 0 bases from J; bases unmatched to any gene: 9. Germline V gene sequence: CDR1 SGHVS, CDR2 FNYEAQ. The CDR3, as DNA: TGTGCCAGCAGCTCAGGGACAGGGGCGGGATCCTCCTACGAGCAGTACTTC. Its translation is CASSSGTGAGSSYEQYF.

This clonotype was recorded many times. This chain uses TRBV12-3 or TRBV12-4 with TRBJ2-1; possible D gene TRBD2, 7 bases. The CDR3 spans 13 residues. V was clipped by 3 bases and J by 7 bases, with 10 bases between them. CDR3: CASSFGGPNEQFF. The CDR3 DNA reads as TGTGCCAGCAGTTTCGGGGGGCCGAATGAGCAGTTCTTC.

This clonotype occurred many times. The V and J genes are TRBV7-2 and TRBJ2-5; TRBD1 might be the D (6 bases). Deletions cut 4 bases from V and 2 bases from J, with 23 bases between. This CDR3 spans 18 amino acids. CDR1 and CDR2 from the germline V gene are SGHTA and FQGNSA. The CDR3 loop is CASSSVDRWTMGQETQYF. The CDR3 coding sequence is TGTGCCAGCAGCTCTGTAGACAGGTGGACAATGGGTCAAGAGACCCAGTACTTC.

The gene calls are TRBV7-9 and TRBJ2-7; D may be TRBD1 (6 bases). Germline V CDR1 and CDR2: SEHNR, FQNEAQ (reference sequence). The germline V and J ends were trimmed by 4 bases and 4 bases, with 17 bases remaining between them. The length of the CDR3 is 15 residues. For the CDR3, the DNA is TGTGCCAGCAGCTCGATCAAAGGGGGTTTATACGAGCAGTACTTC. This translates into CASSSIKGGLYEQYF. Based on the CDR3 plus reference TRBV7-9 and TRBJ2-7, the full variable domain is DTGVSQNPRHKITKRGQNVTFRCDPISEHNRLYWYRQTLGQGPEFLTYFQNEAQLEKSRLLSDRFSAERPKGSFSTLEIQRTEQGDSAMYLCASSSIKGGLYEQYFGPGTRLTVT.

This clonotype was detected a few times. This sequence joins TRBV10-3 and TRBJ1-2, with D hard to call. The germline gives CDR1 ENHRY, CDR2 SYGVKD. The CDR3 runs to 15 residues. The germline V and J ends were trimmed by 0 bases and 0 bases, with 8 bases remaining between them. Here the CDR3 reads CAISESRTANYGYTF. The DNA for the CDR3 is TGTGCCATCAGTGAGTCGAGGACTGCTAACTATGGCTACACCTTC.

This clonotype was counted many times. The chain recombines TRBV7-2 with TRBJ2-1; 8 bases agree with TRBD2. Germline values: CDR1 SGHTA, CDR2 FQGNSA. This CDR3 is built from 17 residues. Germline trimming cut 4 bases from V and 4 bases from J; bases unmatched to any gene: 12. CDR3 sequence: CASSYRRAGGRYNEQFF. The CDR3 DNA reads TGTGCCAGCAGCTACCGACGGGCGGGGGGTCGATACAATGAGCAGTTCTTC.

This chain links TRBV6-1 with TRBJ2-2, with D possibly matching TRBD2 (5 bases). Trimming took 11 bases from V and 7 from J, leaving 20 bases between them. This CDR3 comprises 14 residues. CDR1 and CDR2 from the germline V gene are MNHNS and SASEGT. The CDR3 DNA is TGTGCCGCCGGGGATCCAGGATTTAACGGGGAGCTGTTTTTT. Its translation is CAAGDPGFNGELFF.

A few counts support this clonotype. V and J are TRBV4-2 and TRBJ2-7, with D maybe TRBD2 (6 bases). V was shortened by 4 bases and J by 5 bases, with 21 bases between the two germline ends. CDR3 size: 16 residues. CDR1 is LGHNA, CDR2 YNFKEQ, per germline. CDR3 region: CASSPMLNLGGDEQYF. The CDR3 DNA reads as TGTGCCAGCAGCCCAATGCTCAACCTGGGAGGCGACGAGCAGTACTTC.

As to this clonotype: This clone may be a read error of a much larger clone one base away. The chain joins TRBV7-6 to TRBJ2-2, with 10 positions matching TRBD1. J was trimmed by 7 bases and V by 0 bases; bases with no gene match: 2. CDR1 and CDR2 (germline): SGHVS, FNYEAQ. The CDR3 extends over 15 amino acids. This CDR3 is CASSLAGQGIGELFF. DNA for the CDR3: TGTGCCAGCAGCTTAGCGGGACAGGGGATCGGGGAGCTGTTTTTT.

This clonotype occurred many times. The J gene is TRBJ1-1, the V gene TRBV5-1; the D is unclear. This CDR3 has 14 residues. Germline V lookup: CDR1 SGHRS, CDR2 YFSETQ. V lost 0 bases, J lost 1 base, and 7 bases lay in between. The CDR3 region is CASSLGGANTEAFF. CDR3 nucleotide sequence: TGCGCCAGCAGCTTGGGAGGCGCGAACACTGAAGCTTTCTTT.

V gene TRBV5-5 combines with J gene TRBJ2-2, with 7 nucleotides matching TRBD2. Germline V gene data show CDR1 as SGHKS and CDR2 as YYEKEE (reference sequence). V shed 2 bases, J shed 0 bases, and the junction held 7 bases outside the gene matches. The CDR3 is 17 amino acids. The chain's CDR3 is CASSFPSAGTNTGELFF. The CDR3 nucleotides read TGTGCCAGCAGCTTCCCCTCAGCGGGGACGAACACCGGGGAGCTGTTTTTT.

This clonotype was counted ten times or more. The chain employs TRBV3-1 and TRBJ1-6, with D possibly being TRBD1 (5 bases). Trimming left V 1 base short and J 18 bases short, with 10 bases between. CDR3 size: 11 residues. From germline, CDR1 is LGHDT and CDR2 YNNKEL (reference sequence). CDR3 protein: CASSQGDRRHF. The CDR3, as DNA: TGTGCCAGCAGCCAAGGGGACCGACGCCACTTT.

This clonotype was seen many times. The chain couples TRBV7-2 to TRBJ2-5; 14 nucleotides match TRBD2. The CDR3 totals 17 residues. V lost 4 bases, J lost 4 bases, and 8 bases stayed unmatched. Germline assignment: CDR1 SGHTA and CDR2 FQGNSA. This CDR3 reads CASSSFTGTSGGETQYF. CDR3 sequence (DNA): TGTGCCAGCAGCTCATTTACCGGGACTAGCGGGGGAGAGACCCAGTACTTC.

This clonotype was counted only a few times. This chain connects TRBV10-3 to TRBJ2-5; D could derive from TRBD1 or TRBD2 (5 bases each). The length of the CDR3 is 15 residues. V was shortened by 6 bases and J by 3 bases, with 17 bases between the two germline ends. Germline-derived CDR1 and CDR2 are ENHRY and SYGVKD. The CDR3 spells CAIRLRAGTEETQYF. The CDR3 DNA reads TGTGCCATCAGGCTCCGCGCAGGGACGGAAGAGACCCAGTACTTC.

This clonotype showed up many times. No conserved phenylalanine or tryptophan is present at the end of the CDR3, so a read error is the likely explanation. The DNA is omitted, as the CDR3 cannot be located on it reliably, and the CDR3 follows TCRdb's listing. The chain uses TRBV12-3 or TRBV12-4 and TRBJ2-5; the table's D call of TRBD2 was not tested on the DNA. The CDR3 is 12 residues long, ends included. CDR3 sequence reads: CASSLSGGTRYL.